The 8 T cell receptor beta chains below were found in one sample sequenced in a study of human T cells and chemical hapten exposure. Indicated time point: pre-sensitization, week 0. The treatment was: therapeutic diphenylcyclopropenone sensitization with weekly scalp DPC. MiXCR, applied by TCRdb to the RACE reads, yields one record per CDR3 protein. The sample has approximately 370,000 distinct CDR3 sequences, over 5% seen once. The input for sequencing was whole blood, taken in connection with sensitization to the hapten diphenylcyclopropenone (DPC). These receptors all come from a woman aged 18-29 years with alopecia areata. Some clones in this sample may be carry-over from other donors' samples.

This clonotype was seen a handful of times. CDR3 sequence (DNA): TGTGCCAGCAGCTACGGACAGGGGAGGAACACCGGGGAGCTGTTTTTT. Its translation: CASSYGQGRNTGELFF. V and J are TRBV7-3 and TRBJ2-2; 9 bases map to TRBD1. The CDR3 runs to 16 residues. Germline V CDR1 and CDR2: SGHTA, FQGTGA. The V segment lost 4 bases and the J segment 1 base; nucleotides outside the gene matches: 4.

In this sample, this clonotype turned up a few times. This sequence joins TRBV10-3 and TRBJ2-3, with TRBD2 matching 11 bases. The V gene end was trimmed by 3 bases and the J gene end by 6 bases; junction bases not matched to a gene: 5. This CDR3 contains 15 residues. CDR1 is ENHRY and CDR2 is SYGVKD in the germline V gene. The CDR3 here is CAISDVAGGPDTQYF. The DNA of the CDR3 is TGTGCCATCAGTGATGTAGCGGGGGGGCCGGATACGCAGTATTTT.

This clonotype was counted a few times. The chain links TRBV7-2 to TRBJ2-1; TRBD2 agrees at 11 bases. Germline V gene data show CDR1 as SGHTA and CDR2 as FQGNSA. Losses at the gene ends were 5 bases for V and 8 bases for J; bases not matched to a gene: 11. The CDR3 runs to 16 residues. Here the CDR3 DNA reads TGTGCCAGCAGCCCCAATCGGCTAGCGGGGGGCTATGAGCAGTTCTTC. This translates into CASSPNRLAGGYEQFF.

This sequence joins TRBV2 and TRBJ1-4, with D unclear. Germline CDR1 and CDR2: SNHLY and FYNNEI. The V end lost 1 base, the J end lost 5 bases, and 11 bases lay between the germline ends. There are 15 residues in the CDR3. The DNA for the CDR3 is TGTGCCAGCAGTGAAGATCCCCCCAGAAATGAAAAACTGTTTTTT. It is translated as CASSEDPPRNEKLFF. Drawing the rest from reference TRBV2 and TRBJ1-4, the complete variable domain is EPEVTQTPSHQVTQMGQEVILRCVPISNHLYFYWYRQILGQKVEFLVSFYNNEISEKSEIFDDQFSVERPDGSNFTLKIRSTKLEDSAMYFCASSEDPPRNEKLFFGSGTQLSVL.

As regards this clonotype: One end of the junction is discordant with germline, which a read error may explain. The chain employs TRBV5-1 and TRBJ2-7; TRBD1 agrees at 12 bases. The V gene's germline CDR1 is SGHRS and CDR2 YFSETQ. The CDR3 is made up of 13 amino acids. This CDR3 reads CARSLRDRGQQYF. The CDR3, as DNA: TGCGCCAGAAGCTTGAGGGACAGGGGGCAGCAGTACTTC.

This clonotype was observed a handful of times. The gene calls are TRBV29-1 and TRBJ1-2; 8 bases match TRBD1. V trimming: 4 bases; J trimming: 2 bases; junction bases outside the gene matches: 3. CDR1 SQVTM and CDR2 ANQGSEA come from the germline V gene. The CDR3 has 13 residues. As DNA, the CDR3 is TGCAGCGTTGCCCGGACAGGGAACTATGGCTACACCTTC. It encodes CSVARTGNYGYTF.

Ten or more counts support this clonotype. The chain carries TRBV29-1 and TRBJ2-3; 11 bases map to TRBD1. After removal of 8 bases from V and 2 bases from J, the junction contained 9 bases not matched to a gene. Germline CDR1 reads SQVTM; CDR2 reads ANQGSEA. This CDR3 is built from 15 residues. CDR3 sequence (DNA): TGCAGCACATCCGGGACAGGGGGAGTCACAGATACGCAGTATTTT. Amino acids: CSTSGTGGVTDTQYF.

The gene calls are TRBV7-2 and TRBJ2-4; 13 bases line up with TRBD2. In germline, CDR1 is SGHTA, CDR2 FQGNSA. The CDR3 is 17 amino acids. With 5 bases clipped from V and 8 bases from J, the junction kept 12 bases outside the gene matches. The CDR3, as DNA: TGTGCCAGCAGCACCACTAGCGGGGGGGCCCCCGGGTACATTCAGTACTTC. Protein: CASSTTSGGAPGYIQYF.